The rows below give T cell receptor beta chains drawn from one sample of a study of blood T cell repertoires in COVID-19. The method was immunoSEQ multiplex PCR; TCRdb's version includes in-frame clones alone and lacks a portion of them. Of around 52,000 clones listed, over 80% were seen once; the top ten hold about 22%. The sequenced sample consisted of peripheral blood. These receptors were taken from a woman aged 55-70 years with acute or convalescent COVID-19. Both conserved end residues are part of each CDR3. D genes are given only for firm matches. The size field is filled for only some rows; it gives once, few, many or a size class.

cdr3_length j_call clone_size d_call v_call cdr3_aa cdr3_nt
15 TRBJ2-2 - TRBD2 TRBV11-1 CASIKSGGRTGELFF TGTGCCAGCATTAAGAGCGGGGGCCGGACCGGGGAGCTGTTTTTT
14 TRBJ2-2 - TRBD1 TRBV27 CASSLTGGTGELFF TGTGCCAGCAGTTTGACAGGGGGGACCGGGGAGCTGTTTTTT
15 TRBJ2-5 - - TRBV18 CASSPAGRSGETQYF TGTGCCAGCTCACCCGCCGGCAGGTCGGGGGAGACCCAGTACTTC
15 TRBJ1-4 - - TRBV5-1 CASRTIFATNEKLFF TGCGCCAGCAGGACAATTTTTGCAACTAATGAAAAACTGTTTTTT
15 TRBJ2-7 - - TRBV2 CASSETPTATYEQYF TGTGCCAGCAGTGAAACCCCGACAGCAACCTACGAGCAGTACTTC
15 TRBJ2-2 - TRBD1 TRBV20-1 CSASDGTGGTGELFF TGCAGTGCTAGTGATGGGACAGGAGGCACCGGGGAGCTGTTTTTT
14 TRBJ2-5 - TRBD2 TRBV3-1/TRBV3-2 CASEAGDLQETQYF TGTGCCAGTGAAGCGGGGGACCTCCAAGAGACCCAGTACTTC
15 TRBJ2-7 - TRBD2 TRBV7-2 CASSGLAGSGYEQYF TGTGCCAGCAGCGGGTTAGCGGGGAGCGGCTACGAGCAGTACTTC
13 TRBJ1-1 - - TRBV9 CASSAPGDTEAFF TGTGCCAGCAGCGCCCCCGGAGATACTGAAGCTTTCTTT
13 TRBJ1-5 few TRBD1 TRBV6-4 CASSDSPTGSQHF TGTGCCAGCAGTGACTCGCCGACAGGGTCTCAGCATTTT
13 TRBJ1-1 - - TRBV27 CASRYSPYAEAFF TGTGCCAGCAGATACAGTCCGTACGCAGAAGCTTTCTTT
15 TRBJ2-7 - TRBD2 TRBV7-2 CASSPQRGSGLGQYF TGTGCCAGCAGCCCACAGCGGGGCAGTGGGCTCGGGCAGTACTTC
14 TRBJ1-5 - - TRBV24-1 CATSDRYSNQPQHF TGTGCCACCAGTGACCGTTATAGCAATCAGCCCCAGCATTTT
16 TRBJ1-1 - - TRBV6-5 CASSYSRAGANTEAFF TGTGCCAGCAGTTACTCGAGGGCAGGGGCGAACACTGAAGCTTTCTTT
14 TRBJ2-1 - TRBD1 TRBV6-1 CASSEALQGAGQFF TGTGCCAGCAGTGAAGCACTTCAGGGGGCGGGACAGTTCTTC
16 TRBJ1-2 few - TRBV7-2 CASSLVSRANDYGYTF TGTGCCAGCAGCTTAGTAAGCAGGGCTAATGACTATGGCTACACCTTC
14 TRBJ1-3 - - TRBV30 CAWTQKASGNTIYF TGTGCCTGGACCCAAAAAGCCTCTGGAAACACCATATATTTT
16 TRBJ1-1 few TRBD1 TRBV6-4 CASSVRGQIPNTEAFF TGTGCCAGCAGTGTCAGGGGGCAGATACCAAACACTGAAGCTTTCTTT
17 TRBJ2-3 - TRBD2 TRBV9 CASSVVVGGIGTDTQYF TGTGCCAGCAGCGTAGTGGTCGGGGGGATCGGCACAGATACGCAGTATTTT
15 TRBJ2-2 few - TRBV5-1 CASSWWQANTGELFF TGCGCCAGCAGCTGGTGGCAGGCTAACACCGGGGAGCTGTTTTTT
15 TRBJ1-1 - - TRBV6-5 CASSSRYGGKNVAFF TGTGCCAGCAGTTCCCGCTACGGGGGGAAGAATGTGGCTTTCTTT
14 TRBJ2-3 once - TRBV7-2 CASSSGGGTDTQYF TGTGCCAGCAGCTCCGGCGGGGGCACCGATACGCAGTATTTT
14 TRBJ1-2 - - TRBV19 CASSIGPDSYGYTF TGTGCCAGTAGTATAGGCCCCGACAGCTATGGCTACACCTTC
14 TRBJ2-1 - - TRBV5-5 CASSALQGRNEQFF TGTGCCAGCAGCGCTCTACAGGGGAGGAATGAGCAGTTCTTC
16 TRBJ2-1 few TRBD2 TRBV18 CASSPPGTSFSDEQFF TGTGCCAGCTCACCCCCCGGGACTAGTTTTTCGGATGAGCAGTTCTTC
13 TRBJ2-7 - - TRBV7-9 CAERPGNSYEQYF TGTGCCGAGAGACCCGGGAATTCCTACGAGCAGTACTTC
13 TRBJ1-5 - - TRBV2 CASRGRSNQPQHF TGTGCCAGCAGGGGGAGGAGCAATCAGCCCCAGCATTTT
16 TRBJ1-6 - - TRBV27 CASSLSSSSYNSPLHF TGTGCCAGCAGTTTATCGAGTAGCTCCTATAATTCACCCCTCCACTTT
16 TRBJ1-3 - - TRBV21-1 CASSSSAGAAGNTIYF TGTGCCAGCAGCTCATCGGCGGGGGCCGCTGGAAACACCATATATTTT
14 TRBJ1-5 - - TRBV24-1 CATSDLSGNQPQHF TGTGCCACCAGTGATTTGTCGGGAAATCAGCCCCAGCATTTT
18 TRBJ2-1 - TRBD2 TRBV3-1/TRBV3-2 CASSQDRGSGGSYNEQFF TGTGCCAGCAGCCAAGATCGGGGTAGCGGGGGTTCCTACAATGAGCAGTTCTTC
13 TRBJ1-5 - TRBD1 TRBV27 CASSQTGDQPQHF TGTGCCAGCAGCCAGACAGGGGATCAGCCCCAGCATTTT
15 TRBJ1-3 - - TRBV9 CASSVTGTTVTTIYF TGTGCCAGCAGCGTAACCGGGACTACCGTCACCACCATATATTTT
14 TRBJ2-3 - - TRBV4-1 CASSQLGGTDTQYF TGCGCCAGCAGCCAATTAGGGGGAACAGATACGCAGTATTTT
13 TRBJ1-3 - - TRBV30 CAWSDRVGNTIYF TGTGCCTGGAGTGACAGGGTCGGAAACACCATATATTTT
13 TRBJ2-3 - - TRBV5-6 CASQTSSTDTQYF TGTGCCAGCCAGACTTCTAGCACAGATACGCAGTATTTT
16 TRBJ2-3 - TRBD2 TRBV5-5 CASSLAPGGLKDTQYF TGTGCCAGCAGCTTGGCCCCGGGGGGGCTCAAAGATACGCAGTATTTT
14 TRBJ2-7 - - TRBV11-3 CASSLAPSMSEQYF TGTGCCAGCAGCTTAGCCCCGAGTATGAGTGAGCAGTACTTC
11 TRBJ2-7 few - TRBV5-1 CASSSSYEQYF TGCGCCAGCAGCTCTTCCTACGAGCAGTACTTC
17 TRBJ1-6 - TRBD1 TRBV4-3 CASSPFTGGAGNSPLHF TGCGCCAGCAGCCCCTTTACAGGGGGCGCCGGTAATTCACCCCTCCACTTT
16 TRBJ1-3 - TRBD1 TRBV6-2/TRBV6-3 CASSRETGQERNTIYF TGTGCCAGCAGCCGCGAAACGGGACAGGAGAGAAACACCATATATTTT
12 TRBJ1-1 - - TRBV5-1 CASRGGRPEAFF TGCGCCTCCCGGGGGGGCAGACCTGAAGCTTTCTTT
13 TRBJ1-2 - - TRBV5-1 CASTRGGVGGYTF TGCGCCAGCACAAGGGGTGGGGTCGGTGGCTACACCTTC